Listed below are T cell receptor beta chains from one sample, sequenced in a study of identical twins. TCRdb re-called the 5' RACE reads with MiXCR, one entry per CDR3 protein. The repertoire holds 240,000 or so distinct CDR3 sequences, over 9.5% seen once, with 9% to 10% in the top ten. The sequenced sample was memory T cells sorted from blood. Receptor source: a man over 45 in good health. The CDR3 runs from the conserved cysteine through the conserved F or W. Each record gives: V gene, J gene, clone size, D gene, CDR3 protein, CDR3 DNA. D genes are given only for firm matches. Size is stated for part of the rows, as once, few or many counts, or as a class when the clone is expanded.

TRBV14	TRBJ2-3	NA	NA	CASRRLEVGTQYF	TGTGCCAGCAGACGACTAGAGGTCGGTACGCAGTATTTT
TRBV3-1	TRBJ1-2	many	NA	CASSPGFLYGYTF	TGTGCCAGCAGCCCCGGGTTTCTCTATGGCTACACCTTC
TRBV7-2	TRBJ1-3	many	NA	CASSLGRGRVRGNTIYF	TGTGCCAGCAGCTTAGGGCGAGGCAGGGTACGGGGAAACACCATATATTTT
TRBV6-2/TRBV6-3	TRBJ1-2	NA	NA	CASSYHGRTHYGYTF	TGTGCCAGCAGTTACCACGGCAGAACTCACTATGGCTACACCTTC
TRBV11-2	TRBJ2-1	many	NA	CASSPRGSYNEQFF	TGTGCCAGCAGCCCGCGGGGCTCCTACAATGAGCAGTTCTTC
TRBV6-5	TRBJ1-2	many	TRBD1	CASSSPGQGHTF	TGTGCCAGCAGTTCCCCGGGACAGGGCCACACCTTC
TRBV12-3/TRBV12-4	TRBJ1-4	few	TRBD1	CATRTGGGEKLFF	TGTGCCACCAGGACAGGGGGCGGGGAAAAACTGTTTTTT
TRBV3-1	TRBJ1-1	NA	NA	CASSHSVLPEAFF	TGTGCCAGCAGCCACTCGGTCCTACCCGAAGCTTTCTTT
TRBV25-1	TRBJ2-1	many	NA	CASSEWIGFGEQFF	TGTGCCAGCAGTGAATGGATTGGGTTCGGTGAGCAGTTCTTC
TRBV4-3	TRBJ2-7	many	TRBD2	CASSQEYGAGDYEQYF	TGCGCCAGCAGCCAAGAATACGGGGCGGGAGACTACGAGCAGTACTTC
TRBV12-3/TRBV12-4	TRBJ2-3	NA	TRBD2	CASSPREGLSTDTQYF	TGTGCCAGCAGTCCTAGGGAGGGGTTAAGCACAGATACGCAGTATTTT
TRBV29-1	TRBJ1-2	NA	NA	CSSPIGSYGYTF	TGCAGCTCCCCCATCGGCAGCTATGGCTACACCTTC
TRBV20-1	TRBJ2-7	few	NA	CSAKGVAYEQYF	TGCAGTGCCAAGGGGGTCGCCTACGAGCAGTACTTC
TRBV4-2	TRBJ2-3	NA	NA	CASSQDPGSYADTQYF	TGTGCCAGCAGCCAAGATCCCGGGAGTTACGCAGATACGCAGTATTTT
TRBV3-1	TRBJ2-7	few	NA	CASSNRDDNEQYF	TGTGCCAGCAGCAACCGGGACGACAACGAGCAGTACTTC
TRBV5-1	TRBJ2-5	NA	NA	CASSFSPLETQYF	TGCGCCAGCAGCTTTTCTCCGCTCGAGACCCAGTACTTC
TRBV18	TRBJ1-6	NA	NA	CASSPGYAYNSPLHF	TGTGCCAGCTCACCCGGCTACGCCTATAATTCACCCCTCCACTTT
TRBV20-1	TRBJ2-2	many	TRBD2	CSALAGEAGELFF	TGCAGTGCTCTAGCGGGAGAAGCCGGGGAGCTGTTTTTT
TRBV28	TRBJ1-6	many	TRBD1	CASGRTGVSPLHF	TGTGCCAGCGGCCGGACAGGGGTTTCACCCCTCCACTTT
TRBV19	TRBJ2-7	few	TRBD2	CASSPRSSGLAGRGLRYEQYF	TGTGCCAGTAGTCCCAGATCATCGGGACTAGCGGGCCGTGGACTTCGGTACGAGCAGTACTTC
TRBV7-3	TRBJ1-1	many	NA	CASRINTEAFF	TGTGCCAGCAGGATCAACACTGAAGCTTTCTTT
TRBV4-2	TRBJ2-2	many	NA	CASSQGPGPGELFF	TGTGCCAGCAGCCAAGGACCGGGGCCCGGGGAGCTGTTTTTT
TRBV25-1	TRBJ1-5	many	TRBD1	CASRGTGGQPQHF	TGTGCCAGCAGGGGGACAGGGGGTCAGCCCCAGCATTTT
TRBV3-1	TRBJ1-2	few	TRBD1	CASSQSVGQGAHGYTF	TGTGCCAGCAGCCAAAGCGTGGGACAGGGGGCGCATGGCTACACCTTC
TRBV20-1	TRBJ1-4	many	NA	CSAKRLGEKLFF	TGCAGTGCTAAGCGGCTGGGGGAAAAACTGTTTTTT
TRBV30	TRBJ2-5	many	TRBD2	CAWSYSGGRETQYF	TGTGCCTGGAGTTATAGCGGGGGTCGGGAGACCCAGTACTTC
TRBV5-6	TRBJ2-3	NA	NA	CASSFLGATDTQYF	TGTGCCAGCAGCTTCCTGGGGGCCACAGATACGCAGTATTTT
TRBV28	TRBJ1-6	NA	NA	CASSLSWKTLHF	TGTGCCAGCAGTTTAAGTTGGAAAACCCTCCACTTT
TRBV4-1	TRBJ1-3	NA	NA	CASSQAGPGDTVYF	TGCGCCAGCAGCCAGGCGGGGCCTGGAGACACCGTATATTTT
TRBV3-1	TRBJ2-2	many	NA	CASSRGRRTGELFF	TGTGCCAGCAGCCGTGGGAGGCGGACCGGGGAGCTGTTTTTT
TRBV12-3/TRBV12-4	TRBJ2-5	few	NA	CASSVGGPQETQYF	TGTGCCAGCAGCGTCGGGGGACCTCAAGAGACCCAGTACTTC
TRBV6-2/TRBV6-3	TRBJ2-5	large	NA	CASSYRLQETQYF	TGTGCCAGCAGTTATAGACTACAAGAGACCCAGTACTTC
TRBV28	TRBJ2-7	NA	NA	CASRTQQSREQYF	TGTGCCAGCAGAACCCAGCAAAGTCGGGAGCAGTACTTC
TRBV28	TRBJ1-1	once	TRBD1	CASSRPGQLNTEAFF	TGTGCCAGCAGCCGACCGGGACAGCTAAACACTGAAGCTTTCTTT
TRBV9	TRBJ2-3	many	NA	CASSADTDTQYF	TGTGCCAGCAGCGCCGACACAGATACGCAGTATTTT
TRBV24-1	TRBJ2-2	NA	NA	CATSDLGRRTTWTGELFF	TGTGCCACCAGTGATTTAGGACGGAGAACAACCTGGACCGGGGAGCTGTTTTTT
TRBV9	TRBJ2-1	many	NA	CASSVGSSSYNEQFF	TGTGCCAGCAGCGTAGGATCGAGCTCCTACAATGAGCAGTTCTTC
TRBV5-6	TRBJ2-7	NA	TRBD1	CASSRTGGREQYF	TGTGCCAGCAGCCGGACAGGGGGGAGGGAGCAGTACTTC
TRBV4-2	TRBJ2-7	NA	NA	CASSPSDRLGQALFYEQYF	TGTGCCAGCAGCCCATCCGACCGGTTGGGGCAGGCTCTTTTCTACGAGCAGTACTTC
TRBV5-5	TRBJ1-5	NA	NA	CASSPGLYNQPQHF	TGTGCCAGCAGCCCGGGCCTTTACAATCAGCCCCAGCATTTT
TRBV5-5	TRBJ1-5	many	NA	CASSLRGGNQPQHF	TGTGCCAGCAGCTTGCGTGGGGGTAATCAGCCCCAGCATTTT
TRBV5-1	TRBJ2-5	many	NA	CASSLGGSGETQYF	TGCGCCAGCAGCTTGGGGGGTTCCGGGGAGACCCAGTACTTC
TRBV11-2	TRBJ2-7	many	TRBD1	CASSVSLAGTGASEQYF	TGTGCCAGCAGCGTAAGTTTAGCCGGGACAGGGGCGTCCGAGCAGTACTTC
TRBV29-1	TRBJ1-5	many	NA	CSVSGDSNQPQHF	TGCAGCGTCTCAGGGGATAGCAATCAGCCCCAGCATTTT
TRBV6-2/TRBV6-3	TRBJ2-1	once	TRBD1	CASSPTGGNEQFF	TGTGCCAGCAGTCCTACAGGGGGCAATGAGCAGTTCTTC
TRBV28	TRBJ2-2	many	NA	CAIERSGVAGELFF	TGTGCCATCGAGAGGTCAGGGGTGGCCGGGGAGCTGTTTTTT
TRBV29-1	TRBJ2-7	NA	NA	CSVTRSGEEQYF	TGCAGCGTCACCAGGTCAGGGGAAGAGCAGTACTTC